These T cell receptor beta chains were read from a single sample in a study of graft-versus-host responses after intestinal transplantation. Assay used: immunoSEQ multiplex PCR; TCRdb lists only in-frame clones, some missing. The table lists 2,000 to 2,500 clones, around 93% of them singletons. This specimen consisted of PBMCs, obtained around 19 days after intestinal transplant. The receptors were sampled from a human patient who received an intestinal transplant, so some T cells may come from the graft donor. Each CDR3 is given with its conserved first and last residue. A D gene is named only where the DNA matches it firmly. Size tells how often a clone was seen (once, few, many) or the class of an expanded clone, and some rows leave it out.

TRBV4-1,TRBD2,-,TRBJ2-3,CASSQDDAGGLADTQYF,TGCGCCAGCAGCCAAGATGATGCGGGGGGGCTCGCAGATACGCAGTATTTT
TRBV15,TRBD2,-,TRBJ2-7,CATSRRGGIDEQYF,TGTGCCACCAGCCGCCGCGGGGGAATAGACGAGCAGTACTTC
TRBV2,-,-,TRBJ2-3,CASSVRGQNTDTQYF,TGTGCCAGCAGTGTTCGGGGACAAAACACAGATACGCAGTATTTT
TRBV7-6,TRBD1,-,TRBJ1-6,CASSLGNRQGSSPLHF,TGTGCCAGCAGCTTAGGGAATCGACAGGGGAGCTCACCCCTCCACTTT
TRBV5-8,TRBD1,once,TRBJ2-1,CASSQQGNEQFF,TGTGCCAGCAGCCAACAGGGGAATGAGCAGTTCTTC
TRBV9,TRBD1,-,TRBJ1-2,CASSVEAVWGQGDYGYTF,TGTGCCAGCAGCGTAGAGGCTGTGTGGGGACAGGGGGACTATGGCTACACCTTC
TRBV18,-,-,TRBJ1-2,CASSPSLQSPYGYTF,TGTGCCAGCTCACCAAGTCTGCAGTCTCCATATGGCTACACCTTC
TRBV5-6,-,-,TRBJ1-1,CASSRTAEAFF,TGTGCCAGCAGCCGGACAGCTGAAGCTTTCTTT
TRBV6-1,-,-,TRBJ2-1,CASSEEGDPYNEQFF,TGTGCCAGCAGTGAAGAAGGGGATCCCTACAATGAGCAGTTCTTC
TRBV7-9,TRBD1,-,TRBJ2-2,CASSKRAGTGSTGELFF,TGTGCCAGCAGCAAAAGGGCGGGGACAGGCTCAACCGGGGAGCTGTTTTTT
TRBV6-1,TRBD1,-,TRBJ2-1,CASSVDRGSYNEQFF,TGTGCCAGCAGTGTGGACAGGGGGTCTTACAATGAGCAGTTCTTC
TRBV7-6,-,-,TRBJ1-1,CASSLTGNTEAFF,TGTGCCAGCAGCTTAACAGGGAACACTGAAGCTTTCTTT
TRBV7-2,TRBD1,-,TRBJ1-5,CASSFQGGNQPQHF,TGTGCCAGCAGCTTTCAGGGGGGCAATCAGCCCCAGCATTTT
TRBV6-1,TRBD1,-,TRBJ1-2,CASSEGVGQGAYGYTF,TGTGCCAGCAGTGAAGGGGTGGGACAGGGGGCTTATGGCTACACCTTC
TRBV9,TRBD1,-,TRBJ1-1,CASSEGTGAVGTEAFF,TGTGCCAGCAGCGAAGGGACAGGGGCTGTCGGCACTGAAGCTTTCTTT
TRBV7-9,-,-,TRBJ1-1,CASSLAQGMNTEAFF,TGTGCCAGCAGCTTAGCACAGGGAATGAACACTGAAGCTTTCTTT
TRBV4-3,-,-,TRBJ2-2,CASSQLLENTGELFF,TGCGCCAGCAGCCAACTACTAGAGAACACCGGGGAGCTGTTTTTT
TRBV4-1,-,-,TRBJ1-2,CASSQVVGTANYGYTF,TGCGCCAGCAGCCAAGTGGTCGGAACAGCTAACTATGGCTACACCTTC
TRBV6-6,-,-,TRBJ2-1,CASGVIEDISGYEQFF,TGTGCCAGCGGGGTCATTGAGGATATCTCGGGGTATGAGCAGTTCTTC
TRBV6-5,TRBD2,-,TRBJ2-7,CASSLTSGGIYEQYF,TGTGCCAGCAGCTTGACTAGCGGGGGGATCTACGAGCAGTACTTC
TRBV2,-,-,TRBJ1-1,CASSDIGGLNTEAFF,TGTGCCAGCAGTGACATCGGGGGATTGAACACTGAAGCTTTCTTT
TRBV10-3,-,-,TRBJ2-2,CAIARAGDTGELFF,TGTGCCATCGCGCGGGCAGGGGACACCGGGGAGCTGTTTTTT
TRBV19,TRBD2,few,TRBJ2-7,CASSTPTSGFEQYF,TGTGCCAGTAGTACCCCAACTAGCGGGTTCGAGCAGTACTTC
TRBV7-9,-,-,TRBJ1-1,CASSLGTGTEAFF,TGTGCCAGCAGCTTAGGTACAGGGACTGAAGCTTTCTTT
TRBV11-2,-,-,TRBJ2-2,CASSLVLNPGGELFF,TGTGCCAGCAGCTTAGTGCTTAACCCAGGGGGGGAGCTGTTTTTT
TRBV27,-,-,TRBJ2-7,CASSSFKASYEQYF,TGTGCCAGCAGTTCTTTCAAAGCCTCCTACGAGCAGTACTTC
TRBV27,-,once,TRBJ2-7,CASSLRVGGSSYEQYF,TGTGCCAGCAGTTTAAGGGTTGGGGGGAGCTCCTACGAGCAGTACTTC
TRBV29-1,-,-,TRBJ2-2,CSVEQGSNTGELFF,TGCAGCGTTGAGCAGGGTTCGAACACCGGGGAGCTGTTTTTT
TRBV4-2,-,-,TRBJ2-3,CASSQVQGTDTQYF,TGTGCCAGCAGCCAAGTTCAGGGCACAGATACGCAGTATTTT
TRBV5-4,TRBD2,-,TRBJ2-5,CASSLLAGGPRETQYF,TGTGCCAGCAGCTTGCTAGCGGGGGGGCCTAGGGAGACCCAGTACTTC
TRBV5-1,-,-,TRBJ2-7,CASSLPNLRDSWSYEQYF,TGCGCCAGCAGCTTGCCAAACTTGCGGGACAGCTGGTCCTACGAGCAGTACTTC
TRBV7-2,TRBD1,-,TRBJ2-1,CASSLEGTGFYNEQFF,TGTGCCAGCAGCTTAGAGGGGACAGGGTTCTACAATGAGCAGTTCTTC
TRBV4-3,TRBD2,-,TRBJ2-5,CASSQDSYGGQETQYF,TGCGCCAGCAGCCAAGATTCGTACGGGGGGCAAGAGACCCAGTACTTC
TRBV30,TRBD1,-,TRBJ1-2,CAWSGSGGTGEGYTF,TGTGCCTGGAGTGGAAGTGGCGGGACAGGGGAGGGCTACACCTTC
TRBV7-9,-,-,TRBJ2-2,CASSLESVTTGELFF,TGTGCCAGCAGCTTAGAATCAGTAACCACCGGGGAGCTGTTTTTT
TRBV5-4,TRBD2,once,TRBJ2-1,CASSLGGTSGSYEQFF,TGTGCCAGCAGCTTGGGGGGGACTAGCGGGAGCTATGAGCAGTTCTTC
TRBV19,-,-,TRBJ1-2,CASRGQNYGYTF,TGTGCCAGTAGAGGACAGAACTATGGCTACACCTTC
TRBV5-6,-,once,TRBJ1-5,CASSLGAGNQPQHF,TGTGCCAGCAGCTTGGGGGCAGGTAATCAGCCCCAGCATTTT
TRBV7-6,TRBD2,-,TRBJ2-3,CASSPSAGGTSGGARTDTQYF,TGTGCCAGCAGCCCTTCTGCCGGCGGGACTAGCGGGGGGGCTCGCACAGATACGCAGTATTTT
TRBV6-1,TRBD1,-,TRBJ2-6,CASSEFYVGLGQGVSGANVLTF,TGTGCCAGCAGTGAATTTTATGTCGGGCTTGGACAGGGGGTCTCTGGGGCCAACGTCCTGACTTTC
TRBV25-1,-,-,TRBJ2-7,CASLQGYEQYF,TGTGCCAGCCTCCAGGGTTACGAGCAGTACTTC
TRBV6-1,TRBD1,-,TRBJ2-7,CASSETGTGISYEQYF,TGTGCCAGCAGTGAAACCGGGACAGGGATCTCCTACGAGCAGTACTTC
TRBV5-4,TRBD1,-,TRBJ1-1,CASSLSRGLNTEAFF,TGTGCCAGCAGCTTATCAAGGGGGCTAAACACTGAAGCTTTCTTT
TRBV2,-,-,TRBJ1-5,CAIGGNQPQHF,TGTGCCATCGGGGGCAATCAGCCCCAGCATTTT
TRBV27,-,-,TRBJ1-5,CASSLQGSNQPQHF,TGTGCCAGCAGTTTACAGGGGAGCAATCAGCCCCAGCATTTT
TRBV7-9,-,-,TRBJ2-4,CASSRPSEAENIQYF,TGTGCCAGCAGCAGACCTAGCGAAGCCGAAAACATTCAGTACTTC
TRBV28,TRBD1,-,TRBJ1-5,CASRTGSQPQHF,TGTGCCAGCAGGACAGGGAGTCAGCCCCAGCATTTT
TRBV4-1,TRBD2,-,TRBJ2-1,CASSQDQGASGGEQFF,TGCGCCAGCAGCCAAGATCAAGGGGCTAGCGGGGGTGAGCAGTTCTTC
TRBV7-6,TRBD2,-,TRBJ2-1,CASSLGTSGTNEQFF,TGTGCCAGCAGCTTGGGGACTAGCGGGACCAATGAGCAGTTCTTC
TRBV10-3,-,few,TRBJ1-1,CAISERLNTEAFF,TGTGCCATCTCTGAGCGGTTGAACACTGAAGCTTTCTTT
TRBV11-1,-,-,TRBJ2-7,CASSLGAGTFIEQYF,TGTGCCAGCAGCTTAGGGGCGGGGACCTTCATCGAGCAGTACTTC
TRBV28,TRBD1,-,TRBJ1-2,CASRLRQGHPFSYTF,TGTGCCAGCAGACTCAGACAGGGCCATCCTTTTAGCTACACCTTC
TRBV5-4,-,-,TRBJ2-5,CASSLRLETPGETQYF,TGTGCCAGCAGCTTGAGGTTGGAGACTCCAGGGGAGACCCAGTACTTC
TRBV19,-,-,TRBJ1-1,CASSLGINTEAFF,TGTGCCAGTAGCCTCGGGATTAACACTGAAGCTTTCTTT
TRBV6-1,-,-,TRBJ1-3,CASSEVMGNTIYF,TGTGCCAGCAGTGAAGTAATGGGAAACACCATATATTTT
TRBV25-1,TRBD2,-,TRBJ2-2,CASSEGGRDTGELFF,TGTGCCAGCAGTGAGGGGGGGAGGGACACCGGGGAGCTGTTTTTT
TRBV11-2,TRBD2,once,TRBJ2-7,CASSLSGSISYEQYF,TGTGCCAGCAGCTTGAGCGGGAGTATCTCCTACGAGCAGTACTTC
TRBV5-6,-,-,TRBJ2-5,CASSLGPGGETQYF,TGTGCCAGCAGCCTAGGGCCCGGAGGAGAGACCCAGTACTTC
TRBV9,TRBD2,-,TRBJ2-1,CASSVGGSGRANEQFF,TGTGCCAGCAGCGTAGGAGGTAGCGGGAGGGCCAATGAGCAGTTCTTC